A selection of T cell receptor beta chains follows, all from one sample in a study of cytomegalovirus exposure and HLA in healthy donors. Libraries were prepared by immunoSEQ multiplex PCR; TCRdb keeps only in-frame clonotypes and omits some of them. The sample contains about 100,000 clones, roughly 76% of which appear only once. Sample: PBMCs. These receptors came from a middle-aged man in good health and CMV-seronegative. Both conserved end residues are part of each CDR3. D genes are given only for firm matches. Where a row states a size, it is once, few, many or the class of an expanded clone; other rows omit it.

cdr3_nt cdr3_aa j_call cdr3_length d_call clone_size v_call
TGTGCCTGGGCAGAAGAGACCCAGTACTTC CAWAEETQYF TRBJ2-5 10 . . TRBV30
TGTGCCAGCAGGCGGCTAGCGGGGGGGGAAGAGACCCAGTACTTC CASRRLAGGEETQYF TRBJ2-5 15 TRBD2 . TRBV6-1
TGCGCCAGCAGCCAAGAAGGGACACACACCGCAACTAATGAAAAACTGTTTTTT CASSQEGTHTATNEKLFF TRBJ1-4 18 . . TRBV4-3
TGTGCCAGCAGAATAGCGGGGGGGCCTCGAGATACGCAGTATTTT CASRIAGGPRDTQYF TRBJ2-3 15 TRBD2 . TRBV6-6
TGCAGCGCCCGAGCTCGTATCCCTGAACCCTACAATGAGCAGTTCTTC CSARARIPEPYNEQFF TRBJ2-1 16 . . TRBV29-1
TGCGCCAGCAGCCAAGCAGCGGGGGGCACAGATACGCAGTATTTT CASSQAAGGTDTQYF TRBJ2-3 15 TRBD2 . TRBV4-3
TGTGCCAGCAGCCGTCCCAGGGGGCCGAATGGCTACACCTTC CASSRPRGPNGYTF TRBJ1-2 14 TRBD1 . TRBV7-9
TGCGCCAGCAGCCAAGCTCCCCACGAGAGCAATCAGCCCCAGCATTTT CASSQAPHESNQPQHF TRBJ1-5 16 . few TRBV4-1
TGTGCCAGCAAAGATGACAGGGACTATGGCTACACCTTC CASKDDRDYGYTF TRBJ1-2 13 TRBD1 . TRBV6-6
TGTGCCAGCAGTTACTTGGACAGGGGGAATGAAAAACTGTTTTTT CASSYLDRGNEKLFF TRBJ1-4 15 TRBD1 once TRBV6-6
TGTGCCAGTAGTCTTATCGGACAGGGCAACACTGAAGCTTTCTTT CASSLIGQGNTEAFF TRBJ1-1 15 TRBD1 . TRBV19
TGCGCCAGCAGCTTGGAACGGCAGCGCTACGAGCAGTACTTC CASSLERQRYEQYF TRBJ2-7 14 . few TRBV5-1
TGTGCCAGCAGCCCGTGGACAGAGAGCACCGGGGAGCTGTTTTTT CASSPWTESTGELFF TRBJ2-2 15 . . TRBV9
TGTGCCAGCAGCTTCGGGGGGGGGAACACCGGGGAGCTGTTTTTT CASSFGGGNTGELFF TRBJ2-2 15 TRBD2 . TRBV7-2
TGTGCCAGCAGGTCAACTCCCGTTGTTAGCAATCAGCCCCAGCATTTT CASRSTPVVSNQPQHF TRBJ1-5 16 . . TRBV27
TGTGCCAGCAGCCGGGAGGTCGGGGACTACGAGCAGTACTTC CASSREVGDYEQYF TRBJ2-7 14 . . TRBV14
TGTGCCAGCAGTCTACAGGGTGAGCTCCACTTT CASSLQGELHF TRBJ1-6 11 . . TRBV5-4
TGTGCCAGCAGTACCCCTCGGACTGGGGACACTGAAGCTTTCTTT CASSTPRTGDTEAFF TRBJ1-1 15 . . TRBV6-5
TGTGCCAGCAGTGGTGACTCATCCGGGGAGCTGTTTTTT CASSGDSSGELFF TRBJ2-2 13 . few TRBV2
TGTGCCAGCAGCTTGTGGGTCCGGACTAGCGTCCGACCCGAGCAGTACTTC CASSLWVRTSVRPEQYF TRBJ2-7 17 TRBD2 many TRBV5-6
TGTGCCAGCAGTGAATCCATCGATACGCAGTATTTT CASSESIDTQYF TRBJ2-3 12 . . TRBV2
TGTGCCAGCAGCCCCAATGACTGGGGGGGCGTCTATGAGCAGTTCTTC CASSPNDWGGVYEQFF TRBJ2-1 16 . . TRBV4-2
TGCGCCAGCAGCTTGCAGTCCCGGGTAGAGAATTCACCCCTCCACTTT CASSLQSRVENSPLHF TRBJ1-6 16 . . TRBV5-1
TGTGCCAGCTCACCGGAGGGGTCCAACTATGGCTACACCTTC CASSPEGSNYGYTF TRBJ1-2 14 . . TRBV18
TGTGCCAGCAGCATCCGGACTAGCAGGGAGGAGTTCTTC CASSIRTSREEFF TRBJ2-1 13 TRBD2 . TRBV7-2
TGTGCCAGCAGTTTTTCCAGCGGGGGGGGAGTAGAGTACTTC CASSFSSGGGVEYF TRBJ2-7 14 TRBD2 . TRBV27
TGTGCCAGCAGCCCGTGGACGGGAACCGGGAACGAGCAGTACTTC CASSPWTGTGNEQYF TRBJ2-7 15 . . TRBV9
TGTGCCAGCAGCTTACGAGCGGGTTTACAAGAGACCCAGTACTTC CASSLRAGLQETQYF TRBJ2-5 15 . . TRBV7-9
TGCGCCAGCAGCTGGGACAGTAGCACAGATACGCAGTATTTT CASSWDSSTDTQYF TRBJ2-3 14 TRBD1 . TRBV5-1
TGTGCCAGCAGCTCCCTCTACGAGCAGTACTTC CASSSLYEQYF TRBJ2-7 11 . . TRBV11-2
TGTGCCAGCAGCGTAGGGGGCCGGGTAGAAGAGACCCAGTACTTC CASSVGGRVEETQYF TRBJ2-5 15 . . TRBV9
TGCGCCAGCAGCCAAGGACCGGGACAGGGTTATCAGCCCCAGCATTTT CASSQGPGQGYQPQHF TRBJ1-5 16 TRBD1 . TRBV4-1
TGTGCCAGCAGTGACCCCGGGACTAGTGCCTACTACAATGAGCAGTTCTTC CASSDPGTSAYYNEQFF TRBJ2-1 17 TRBD2 . TRBV2
TGCGCCAGCAGCAACAGGGGCTCTGGGGCCAACGTCCTGACTTTC CASSNRGSGANVLTF TRBJ2-6 15 TRBD1 . TRBV5-1
TGTGCCGCGCTGGGACAGCCGAATGAAAAACTGTTTTTT CAALGQPNEKLFF TRBJ1-4 13 TRBD1 . TRBV30
TGCGCCAGCACCCGAGAGAAGTTCCTAACAGGGGCCGATGAAAAACTGTTTTTT CASTREKFLTGADEKLFF TRBJ1-4 18 TRBD1 . TRBV5-1
TGTGCCAGCAGCGGGCCTAGCACAGATACGCAGTATTTT CASSGPSTDTQYF TRBJ2-3 13 . . TRBV7-2
TGCGCCAGCAGCTCGGGACTAGCGGGGGGGCCGGAGACCCAGTACTTC CASSSGLAGGPETQYF TRBJ2-5 16 TRBD2 many TRBV5-1
TGTGCCAGCAGTCTAAGCGGGGGGGTCACCTACGAGCAGTACTTC CASSLSGGVTYEQYF TRBJ2-7 15 TRBD2 . TRBV2
TGTGCCAGCAGTTACCGGGGGGAGACCCAGTACTTC CASSYRGETQYF TRBJ2-5 12 . . TRBV6-5
TGTGCCAGCAGGGGGGCAGGAGAAACCTACGAGCAGTACTTC CASRGAGETYEQYF TRBJ2-7 14 . . TRBV6-1
TGCAGTGCCGGGACTAAAGAGACCCAGTACTTC CSAGTKETQYF TRBJ2-5 11 TRBD2 few TRBV20-1
TGCGCCAGCAGCCCCGGGACCGGGGAGCTGTTTTTT CASSPGTGELFF TRBJ2-2 12 . . TRBV4-1
TGTGCCAGCAGGATGACAGGGTCCGAGACCCAGTACTTC CASRMTGSETQYF TRBJ2-5 13 TRBD1 few TRBV6-5
TGCGCCAGCAGCCAAGGACAGGCTAAGACAGTGGACGAGCAGTACTTC CASSQGQAKTVDEQYF TRBJ2-7 16 . . TRBV4-1
TGTGCCTGGAGTGCCCTCAACTATGGCTACACCTTC CAWSALNYGYTF TRBJ1-2 12 . . TRBV30
TGCGCCAGCTCCCTCGGGAGGGTCAATGAGCAGTTCTTC CASSLGRVNEQFF TRBJ2-1 13 TRBD2 few TRBV5-1
TGTGCCAGCAGCGCTCCACCCGGGACACTAAACACTGAAGCTTTCTTT CASSAPPGTLNTEAFF TRBJ1-1 16 . once TRBV9
TGTGCCAGTGGGGAGGGGCTTAGCACAGATACGCAGTATTTT CASGEGLSTDTQYF TRBJ2-3 14 TRBD2 . TRBV2
TGTGCCAGCAGCTTGGTCAGGGGGCAGAAAGATACGCAGTATTTT CASSLVRGQKDTQYF TRBJ2-3 15 TRBD1 . TRBV5-4
TGTGCCAGCAGCCAAAGCGATACGGACACAGATACGCAGTATTTT CASSQSDTDTDTQYF TRBJ2-3 15 . . TRBV4-2
TGTGCCAGCAGTACAGGGGCTGGGGCCAACGTCCTGACTTTC CASSTGAGANVLTF TRBJ2-6 14 TRBD1 . TRBV2
TGCGCCAGCAGCCCTTTAGCGGGGGGGAACACAGATACGCAGTATTTT CASSPLAGGNTDTQYF TRBJ2-3 16 TRBD2 . TRBV5-1
TGTGCCAGCACCCCGGGGGAGTACAATGAGCAGTTCTTC CASTPGEYNEQFF TRBJ2-1 13 . few TRBV2
TGTGCCAGCAGCCAACGACAGAGGAACACTGAAGCTTTCTTT CASSQRQRNTEAFF TRBJ1-1 14 . few TRBV13
TGCGCCAGCAGCCGAGGTGGGACAACTCATGGAAACACCATATATTTT CASSRGGTTHGNTIYF TRBJ1-3 16 . many TRBV5-1
TGCGCCAGCAGCCTCGGGACTAGCGGGGGTGATACGCAGTATTTT CASSLGTSGGDTQYF TRBJ2-3 15 TRBD2 . TRBV5-1
TGTGCCAGCAGCTTAGTGGGCAGGGGCACCGGGGAGCTGTTTTTT CASSLVGRGTGELFF TRBJ2-2 15 . . TRBV7-8
TGCGCCAGCACAGTCAGGTGGATGAACACTGAAGCTTTCTTT CASTVRWMNTEAFF TRBJ1-1 14 . . TRBV5-1